The text below deals with one T cell receptor (beta chain). Its antigen is undetermined. Method: immunoSEQ multiplex PCR; TCRdb's copy keeps in-frame clones and lacks some. Among around 4,400 clones listed, about 31% were seen once. These data originate in a study of T cells in localized non-small cell lung cancer. Study-wide results and limits: Among the tissues sampled, uninvolved adjacent lung had the highest T cell clonality, above tumor. Out of the top 100 tumor clones, a median approximately 57 were seen in adjacent lung. Higher adjacent-lung clonality was associated with shorter survival. It remains possible that heterogeneity exists, since only one tumor region was sequenced.

From germline, CDR1 is LGHNT and CDR2 FRNRAP. Germline trimming cut 6 bases from V and 5 bases from J; bases unmatched to any gene: 15. The CDR3 totals 17 residues. Specimen: lung tumor tissue, collected before any cancer treatment. V and J are TRBV12-5 and TRBJ2-2; 7 bases are shared with TRBD1. The clonotype was recovered from a male donor aged 60 or over with stage I lung adenocarcinoma. Here the CDR3 DNA reads TGTGCTAGTGGATCTCCGGTGGGACAGTGGGGGACCGGGGAGCTGTTTTTT. Translation: CASGSPVGQWGTGELFF.